The 17 T cell receptor beta chains in this list originate from one sample, sequenced in a study of T cells in Graves' hyperthyroidism and ophthalmopathy. RNA transcripts provided the source from which TCR beta CDR3 regions were amplified. The HTBI primer set was used in a first-round RT-PCR of the TCR CDR3. TCRdb ran MiXCR on the multiplex PCR reads and lists one entry per CDR3 protein. Among approximately 400,000 distinct CDR3 sequences listed, approximately 15% were seen once. Sequencing was performed on blood. The receptor source for this set is a young woman with Graves' hyperthyroidism that later progressed to Graves' ophthalmopathy.

This clonotype has more than one count but fewer than ten. The V gene is TRBV20-1, the J gene TRBJ1-5; 8 nucleotides line up with TRBD1. J lost 3 bases, V lost 3 bases, and 10 bases had no gene match. In germline, CDR1 is DFQATT, CDR2 SNEGSKA (reference sequence). CDR3 length: 16 amino acids. The CDR3 DNA follows: TGCAGTGCTAGCCCCACCGGGACAGGACTCAATCAGCCCCAGCATTTT. The encoded protein is CSASPTGTGLNQPQHF.

This clonotype was seen repeatedly, ten times or more. The chain has TRBV6-2 or TRBV6-3 and TRBJ2-7; TRBD2 matches 8 bases. The CDR3 spans 15 residues. Germline V gives CDR1 MNHEY, CDR2 SVGEGT. After removal of 4 bases from V and 4 bases from J, the junction contained 9 bases not matched to a gene. The CDR3 here is CASSLGLEKGYEQYF. CDR3 DNA sequence: TGTGCCAGCAGTTTGGGACTAGAAAAAGGGTACGAGCAGTACTTC.

This clonotype was counted at least ten times. This chain joins TRBV7-2 and TRBJ1-1; D gene unclear. The CDR3 covers 12 residues. The germline V gene has CDR1 SGHTA and CDR2 FQGNSA. Trimming removed 1 base from V and 8 bases from J, with 8 bases in between. The CDR3 DNA reads TGTGCCAGCAGCTTAGTACAGCTAGAAGCTTTCTTT. It encodes CASSLVQLEAFF.

Many counts were recorded for this clonotype. The chain joins TRBV5-1 to TRBJ2-3; 8 bases align to TRBD2. J lost 0 bases, V lost 0 bases, and 3 bases had no gene match. Germline values: CDR1 SGHRS, CDR2 YFSETQ. This CDR3 contains 16 residues. CDR3 in DNA: TGCGCCAGCAGCTTGGAGGCTAGCGGGAGCACAGATACGCAGTATTTT. As protein: CASSLEASGSTDTQYF.

This clonotype was recorded at least ten times. In DNA, the CDR3 is TGTGCCAGTTTGGGGGGCTTCTATGGCTACACCTTC. Residues: CASLGGFYGYTF. This chain uses TRBV28 with TRBJ1-2; possibly TRBD1 for D (6 bases). CDR3 size: 12 residues. The germline gives CDR1 MDHEN, CDR2 SYDVKM. The V gene lost 9 bases and the J gene lost 4 bases, with 12 bases spanning the gap.

This clonotype was detected ten times or more. The chain links TRBV18 to TRBJ1-1; 8 nucleotides line up with TRBD1. CDR3 size: 17 residues. The germline gives CDR1 KGHSH, CDR2 LQKENI. J was trimmed by 3 bases and V by 3 bases; bases with no gene match: 12. The DNA of the CDR3 is TGTGCCAGCTCACCCCAACGGACAGGGCGGGCTCACACTGAAGCTTTCTTT. Translation gives CASSPQRTGRAHTEAFF.

There are many counts of this clonotype. V gene TRBV5-1 combines with J gene TRBJ2-7; possible D gene TRBD1, 6 bases. This CDR3 has 14 residues. Germline CDR1 and CDR2: SGHRS and YFSETQ. The V end lost 4 bases, the J end lost 2 bases, and 13 bases lay between the germline ends. This CDR3 reads CASSQAGTTYEQYF. CDR3 sequence (DNA): TGCGCCAGCAGCCAAGCCGGGACAACCTACGAGCAGTACTTC.

This clonotype was counted many times. The CDR3 spells CASSLRDRLYEQYF. The CDR3 DNA reads TGTGCCAGCAGTCTCCGGGACAGACTCTACGAGCAGTACTTC. The chain recombines TRBV12-3 or TRBV12-4 with TRBJ2-7; TRBD1 matches 7 bases. Losses at the gene ends were 5 bases for V and 3 bases for J; bases not matched to a gene: 7. CDR3 length: 14 residues.

This clonotype was detected many times. The rearrangement links TRBV7-9 to TRBJ2-1, with TRBD1 matching over 8 bases. Looked up from germline, CDR1 is SEHNR and CDR2 is FQNEAQ (reference sequence). Germline trimming cut 5 bases from V and 8 bases from J; bases unmatched to any gene: 11. The CDR3 length is 15 residues. CDR3 loop: CASSHPRQGMDEQFF. DNA for the CDR3: TGTGCCAGCAGCCACCCCCGACAGGGGATGGATGAGCAGTTCTTC.

This clonotype was counted at least ten times. The chain joins TRBV15 to TRBJ1-5; D possibly corresponds to TRBD1 (5 bases). Germline V gene sequence: CDR1 LNHNV, CDR2 YYDKDF (reference sequence). The CDR3 is 13 residues long. Trimming pared 1 base from V and 4 bases from J, leaving 5 bases between. The CDR3 protein is CATSRGQNQPQHF. In DNA form, the CDR3 reads TGTGCCACCAGCAGAGGACAGAATCAGCCCCAGCATTTT.

This clonotype was observed at least ten times. The V call is TRBV12-3 or TRBV12-4, the J call TRBJ2-5; 11 positions match TRBD2. CDR3 length: 15 residues. V was pared by 2 bases and J by 5 bases, with 4 bases of the junction left unmatched. CDR3: CASSLRSGRAETQYF. The CDR3 nucleotides are TGTGCCAGCAGTTTACGTAGCGGGAGGGCCGAGACCCAGTACTTC.

This clonotype was counted only a few times. A much larger clone differs from this one at a single base, so this may be a read error. The chain joins TRBV12-3 or TRBV12-4 to TRBJ1-4; possible D gene TRBD1, 6 bases. The germline V and J ends were trimmed by 6 bases and 6 bases, with 14 bases remaining between them. The CDR3 extends over 14 amino acids. The CDR3 coding sequence is TGTGCCAGCAGCCGCACAGGGAGGTATGAAAAACTGTTTTTT. Translating it yields CASSRTGRYEKLFF.

This clonotype was seen a single time. Germline is not matched at one junction end, which may reflect a read error. CDR3 in amino acids: CASSLRGQHTRELFF. In DNA, the CDR3 is TGTGCCAGCAGTTTACGTGGGCAGCACACCCGGGAGCTGTTTTTT. The chain is built from TRBV28 and TRBJ2-2; D gene uncertain. This CDR3 is 15 amino acids long. Per germline, CDR1 MDHEN and CDR2 SYDVKM.

CDR3 coding DNA: TGTGCCAGCATCAACTACAATGAGCAGTTCTTC. It translates to CASINYNEQFF. The chain employs TRBV7-9 and TRBJ2-1; unclear D gene. V lost 7 bases and J lost 3, with 4 bases in between. Germline V gene sequence: CDR1 SEHNR, CDR2 FQNEAQ (reference sequence). The CDR3 totals 11 residues.

About this clonotype: This could be a read error, since a much larger clone is one nucleotide away. The chain carries TRBV28 and TRBJ2-7; D possibly corresponds to TRBD1 (5 bases). The CDR3 covers 14 residues. Looked up from germline, CDR1 is MDHEN and CDR2 is SYDVKM. The CDR3 loop reads CVSSLETAPYEQYF. The CDR3 DNA sequence: TGTGTCAGCAGTTTGGAGACAGCCCCCTACGAGCAGTACTTC.

V and J are TRBV20-1 and TRBJ1-5; D may be TRBD1 (5 bases). The CDR3 covers 13 residues. The V gene's germline CDR1 is DFQATT and CDR2 SNEGSKA (reference sequence). V shed 1 base and J shed 4 bases, with 8 bases lying between them. The DNA for the CDR3 is TGCAGTGCTAGAGGCGCAGGGAATCAGCCCCAGCATTTT. Its protein is CSARGAGNQPQHF.

This clonotype was detected ten times or more. This chain uses TRBV20-1 with TRBJ2-1; the match to TRBD2 covers 14 bases. With 3 bases clipped from V and 7 bases from J, the junction kept 5 bases outside the gene matches. The CDR3 totals 15 residues. CDR1 is DFQATT and CDR2 is SNEGSKA in the germline V gene (reference sequence). The CDR3 region is CSARGTSGSGNEQFF. DNA of the CDR3: TGCAGTGCTAGGGGGACTAGCGGGAGTGGGAATGAGCAGTTCTTC.